This entry lists 9 T cell receptor beta chains sequenced from one sample in a study of blood T cell repertoires in COVID-19. Assay used: immunoSEQ multiplex PCR; TCRdb lists only in-frame clones, some missing. Of roughly 360,000 clones listed, under 85% are singletons. Sequenced sample: PBMCs or T cells enriched from blood (not recorded which). The source of these receptors is a woman aged 45 to 65 who had recovered from COVID-19.

This chain joins TRBV5-1 and TRBJ1-6; D not resolved. The CDR3 contains 14 residues. CDR1 and CDR2 from the germline V gene are SGHRS and YFSETQ. The V gene lost 4 bases and the J gene lost 3 bases, with 8 bases spanning the gap. CDR3 residues: CASSHGDYNSPLHF. The CDR3 nucleotides read TGCGCCAGCAGCCACGGGGACTATAATTCACCCCTCCACTTT.

The CDR3, as DNA: TGCGCCAGCAGCTTGGGGACTAGCGTACACCGAGCTCAGTACTTC. Its translation is CASSLGTSVHRAQYF. This chain uses TRBV5-1 with TRBJ2-5; 9 bases line up with TRBD2. CDR3 size: 15 residues. In germline, CDR1 is SGHRS, CDR2 YFSETQ. V shed 0 bases, J shed 11 bases, and the junction held 11 bases outside the gene matches.

The chain joins TRBV27 to TRBJ2-2; tentatively, D is TRBD1 (5 bases). CDR3 size: 15 residues. Trimming took 5 bases from V and 4 from J, leaving 14 bases between them. Germline V lookup: CDR1 MNHEY, CDR2 SMNVEV (reference sequence). The CDR3 protein is CASSGPLRGTGELFF. DNA of the CDR3: TGTGCCAGCAGTGGGCCACTTAGGGGCACCGGGGAGCTGTTTTTT.

This chain uses TRBV19 with TRBJ1-5, with a tentative D call TRBD1 (5 bases). CDR3 size: 15 residues. V was trimmed by 6 bases and J by 2 bases, leaving 14 bases between them. The V gene's germline CDR1 is LNHDA and CDR2 SQIVND (reference sequence). CDR3 loop: CASSARGGGNQPQHF. The DNA for the CDR3 is TGTGCCAGTAGCGCAAGGGGAGGGGGCAATCAGCCCCAGCATTTT.

This clone appeared a few times. The same CDR3 can be traced to other DNA sequences in this sample. This chain connects TRBV6-5 to TRBJ1-1; the D is unclear. Germline CDR1 reads MNHEY; CDR2 reads SVGAGI. This CDR3 contains 14 residues. V was pared by 0 bases and J by 1 base, with 6 bases between. CDR3 DNA sequence: TGTGCCAGCAGTTACTCGGGAGGGAACACTGAAGCTTTCTTT. It yields the protein CASSYSGGNTEAFF.

CDR3 residues: CAWRRQTNTEAFF. DNA of the CDR3: TGTGCCTGGAGGCGGCAGACTAACACTGAAGCTTTCTTT. The chain carries TRBV30 and TRBJ1-1; D not certain. The CDR3 is 13 residues long. Trimming pared 3 bases from V and 2 bases from J, leaving 10 bases between. From germline, CDR1 is GTSNPN and CDR2 SVGIG (reference sequence).

The chain links TRBV19 to TRBJ1-2, with D perhaps TRBD1 (5 bases). Between the trimmed V and J ends, which lost 8 bases and 1 base, there was a span of 11 bases. This CDR3 has 13 amino acids. The germline CDR1 and CDR2 sequences are LNHDA and SQIVND (reference sequence). The CDR3 loop is CASQGVNNYGYTF. The CDR3 nucleotides read TGTGCCAGTCAGGGTGTTAATAACTATGGCTACACCTTC.

The V and J genes are TRBV2 and TRBJ1-1; D gene uncertain. V was shortened by 7 bases and J by 1 base, with 4 bases between the two germline ends. Germline assignment: CDR1 SNHLY and CDR2 FYNNEI. The CDR3 consists of 11 residues. The CDR3 bases are TGTGCCAGCACGGGGAACACTGAAGCTTTCTTT. Protein product: CASTGNTEAFF.

V gene TRBV5-1 combines with J gene TRBJ1-4; perhaps TRBD1 as D (5 bases). CDR3 size: 13 residues. With 4 bases removed from V and 4 bases from J, the gap between germline ends came to 8 bases. Germline CDR1 and CDR2: SGHRS and YFSETQ. The CDR3 nucleotides are TGCGCCAGCAGCGTTGACAGTAATGAAAAACTGTTTTTT. Protein product: CASSVDSNEKLFF.